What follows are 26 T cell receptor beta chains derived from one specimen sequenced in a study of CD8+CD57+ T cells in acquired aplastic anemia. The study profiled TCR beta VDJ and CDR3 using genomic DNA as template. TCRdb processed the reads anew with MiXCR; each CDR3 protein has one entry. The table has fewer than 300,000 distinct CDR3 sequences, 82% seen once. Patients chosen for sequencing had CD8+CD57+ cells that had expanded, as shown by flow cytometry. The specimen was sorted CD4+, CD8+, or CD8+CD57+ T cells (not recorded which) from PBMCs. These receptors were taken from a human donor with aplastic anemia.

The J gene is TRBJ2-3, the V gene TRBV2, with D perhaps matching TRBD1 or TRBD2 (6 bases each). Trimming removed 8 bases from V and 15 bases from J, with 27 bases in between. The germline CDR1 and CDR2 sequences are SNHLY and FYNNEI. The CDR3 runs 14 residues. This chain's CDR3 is CASGFGGADTQYYF. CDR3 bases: TGTGCCAGCGGCTTCGGGGGCGCAGATACGCAGTATTATTTT.

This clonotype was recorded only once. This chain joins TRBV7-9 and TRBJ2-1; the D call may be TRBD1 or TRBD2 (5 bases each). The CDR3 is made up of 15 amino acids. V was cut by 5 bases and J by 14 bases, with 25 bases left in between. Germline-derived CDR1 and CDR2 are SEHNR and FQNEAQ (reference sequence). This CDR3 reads CASSHKDSGDNEEFF. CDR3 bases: TGTGCCAGCAGCCATAAAGACAGCGGAGACAACGAGGAGTTCTTC. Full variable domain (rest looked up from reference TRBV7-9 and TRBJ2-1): DTGVSQNPRHKITKRGQNVTFRCDPISEHNRLYWYRQTLGQGPEFLTYFQNEAQLEKSRLLSDRFSAERPKGSFSTLEIQRTEQGDSAMYLCASSHKDSGDNEEFFGPGTRLTVL.

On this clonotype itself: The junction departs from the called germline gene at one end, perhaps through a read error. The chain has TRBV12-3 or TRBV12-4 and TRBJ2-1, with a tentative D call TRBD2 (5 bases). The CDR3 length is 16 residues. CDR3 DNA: TGTGCCAGCAGTCCTCTTAGTAGCGCCTCCGACAATGAGCAGTTCTTC. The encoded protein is CASSPLSSASDNEQFF.

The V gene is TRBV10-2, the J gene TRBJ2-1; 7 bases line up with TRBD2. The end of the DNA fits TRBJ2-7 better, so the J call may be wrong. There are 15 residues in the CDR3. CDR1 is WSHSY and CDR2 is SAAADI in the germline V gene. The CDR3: CASSDRTGRSDEQYF. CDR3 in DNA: TGCGCCAGCAGTGACCGAACCGGGAGGTCCGATGAGCAGTACTTC.

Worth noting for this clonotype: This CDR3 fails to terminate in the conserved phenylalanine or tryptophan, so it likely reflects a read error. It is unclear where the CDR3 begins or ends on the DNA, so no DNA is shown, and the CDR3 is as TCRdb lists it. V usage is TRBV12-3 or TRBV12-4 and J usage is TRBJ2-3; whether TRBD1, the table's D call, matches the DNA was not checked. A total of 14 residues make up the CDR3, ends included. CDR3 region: CASSLGGDGDTFDL.

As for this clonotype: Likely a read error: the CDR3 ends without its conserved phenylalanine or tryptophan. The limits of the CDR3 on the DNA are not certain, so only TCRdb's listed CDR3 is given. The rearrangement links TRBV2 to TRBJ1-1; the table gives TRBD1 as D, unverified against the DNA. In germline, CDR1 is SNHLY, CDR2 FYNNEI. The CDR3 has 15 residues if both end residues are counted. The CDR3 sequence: CASGVEGTGTQYVCS.

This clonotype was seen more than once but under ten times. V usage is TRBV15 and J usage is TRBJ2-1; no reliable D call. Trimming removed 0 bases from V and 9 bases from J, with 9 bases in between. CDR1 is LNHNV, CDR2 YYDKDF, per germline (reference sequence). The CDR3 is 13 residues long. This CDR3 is CATSRESMTEQFF. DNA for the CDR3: TGTGCCACCAGCAGAGAGAGCATGACTGAGCAGTTCTTC.

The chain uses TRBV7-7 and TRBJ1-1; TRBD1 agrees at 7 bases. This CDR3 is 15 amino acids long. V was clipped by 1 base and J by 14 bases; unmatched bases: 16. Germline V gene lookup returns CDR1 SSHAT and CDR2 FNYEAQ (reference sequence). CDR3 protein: CASSLDYRGHEQYFF. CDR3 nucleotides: TGTGCCAGCAGCTTAGACTACAGGGGTCACGAGCAGTACTTCTTT.

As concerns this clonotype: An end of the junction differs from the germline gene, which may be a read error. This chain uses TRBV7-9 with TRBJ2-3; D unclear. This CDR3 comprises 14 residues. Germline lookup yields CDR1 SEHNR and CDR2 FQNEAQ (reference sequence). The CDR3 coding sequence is TGTGCCAGCAGCGCAGTAGCAGAGACCGATTACTTCGGGTTT. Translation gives CASSAVAETDYFGF.

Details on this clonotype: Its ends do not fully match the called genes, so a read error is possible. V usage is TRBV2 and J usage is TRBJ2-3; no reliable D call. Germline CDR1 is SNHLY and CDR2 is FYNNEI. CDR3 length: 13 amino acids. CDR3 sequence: CASGVVRTVTQSF. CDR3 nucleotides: TGTGCCAGCGGGGTCGTGCGCACAGTTACTCAGTCCTTT.

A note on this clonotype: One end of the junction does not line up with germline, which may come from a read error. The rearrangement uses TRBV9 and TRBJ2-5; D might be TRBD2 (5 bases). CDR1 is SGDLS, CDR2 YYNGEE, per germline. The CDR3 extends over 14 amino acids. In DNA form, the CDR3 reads TGTGCCAGCAGCGTGGAGGATTATCCAATGAACCATGACTTC. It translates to CASSVEDYPMNHDF.

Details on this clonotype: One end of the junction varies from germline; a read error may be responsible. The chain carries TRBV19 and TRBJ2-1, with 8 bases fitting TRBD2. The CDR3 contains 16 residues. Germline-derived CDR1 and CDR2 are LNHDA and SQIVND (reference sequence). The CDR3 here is CASSDPTSGHYHEQFF. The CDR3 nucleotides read TGTGCCAGTAGCGACCCAACTAGCGGACACTACCATGAGCAGTTCTTC.

The CDR3 coding sequence is TGTGCCAGCGGGGACTTTGGCACAGACGAGCAGTACTTC. This encodes CASGDFGTDEQYF. The rearrangement links TRBV13 to TRBJ2-7; tentative D call: TRBD2 (6 bases). CDR1 is PRHDT, CDR2 FYEKMQ, per germline (reference sequence). The CDR3 extends over 13 amino acids. Trimming removed 8 bases from V and 5 bases from J, with 16 bases in between.

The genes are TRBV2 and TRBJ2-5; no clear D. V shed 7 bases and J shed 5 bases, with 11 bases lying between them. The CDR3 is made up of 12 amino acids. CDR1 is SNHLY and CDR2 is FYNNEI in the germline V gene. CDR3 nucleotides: TGTGCCAGCAACAAGATGGAGGAGACCCAGTACTTC. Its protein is CASNKMEETQYF. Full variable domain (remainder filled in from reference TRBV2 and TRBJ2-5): EPEVTQTPSHQVTQMGQEVILRCVPISNHLYFYWYRQILGQKVEFLVSFYNNEISEKSEIFDDQFSVERPDGSNFTLKIRSTKLEDSAMYFCASNKMEETQYFGPGTRLLVL.

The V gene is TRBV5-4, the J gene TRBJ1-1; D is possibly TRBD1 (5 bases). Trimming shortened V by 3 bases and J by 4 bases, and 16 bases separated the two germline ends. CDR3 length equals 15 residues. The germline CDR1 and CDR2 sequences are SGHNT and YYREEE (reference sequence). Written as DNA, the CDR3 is TGTGCCAGCAGCTCTGGGCAGGGTGGCGGCACTGAAGCTTTCTTT. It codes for CASSSGQGGGTEAFF.

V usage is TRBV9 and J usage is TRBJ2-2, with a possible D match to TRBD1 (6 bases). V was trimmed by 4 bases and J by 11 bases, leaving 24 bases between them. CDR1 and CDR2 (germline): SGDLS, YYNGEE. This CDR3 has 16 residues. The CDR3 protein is CASSLDLTGNTEELFF. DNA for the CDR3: TGTGCCAGCAGCTTAGATTTAACAGGGAACACTGAAGAGCTGTTTTTT.

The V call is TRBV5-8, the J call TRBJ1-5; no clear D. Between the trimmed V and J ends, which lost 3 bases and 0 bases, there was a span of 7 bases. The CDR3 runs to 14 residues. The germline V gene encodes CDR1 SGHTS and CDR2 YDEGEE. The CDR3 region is CASSSSHSNQPQHF. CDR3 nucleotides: TGTGCCAGCAGCTCCTCACATAGCAATCAGCCCCAGCATTTT.

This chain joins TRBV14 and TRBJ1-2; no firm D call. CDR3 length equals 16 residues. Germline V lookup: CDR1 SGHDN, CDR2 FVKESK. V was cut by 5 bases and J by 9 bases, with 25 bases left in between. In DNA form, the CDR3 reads TGTGCCAGCAGCTTTACTAGCGCAAGGAGCAGTTCTTGCTACACCTTC. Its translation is CASSFTSARSSSCYTF. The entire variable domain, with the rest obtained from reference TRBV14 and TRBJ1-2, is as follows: EAGVTQFPSHSVIEKGQTVTLRCDPISGHDNLYWYRRVMGKEIKFLLHFVKESKQDESGMPNNRFLAERTGGTYSTLKVQPAELEDSGVYFCASSFTSARSSSCYTFGSGTRLTVV.

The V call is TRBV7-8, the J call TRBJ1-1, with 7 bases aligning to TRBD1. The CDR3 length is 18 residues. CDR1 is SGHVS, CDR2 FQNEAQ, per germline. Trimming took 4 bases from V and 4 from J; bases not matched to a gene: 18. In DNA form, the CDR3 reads TGTGCCAGCAGCTATGATCCAGACGGGACAGCCCGATCCACTGAAGCTTTCTTT. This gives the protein CASSYDPDGTARSTEAFF.

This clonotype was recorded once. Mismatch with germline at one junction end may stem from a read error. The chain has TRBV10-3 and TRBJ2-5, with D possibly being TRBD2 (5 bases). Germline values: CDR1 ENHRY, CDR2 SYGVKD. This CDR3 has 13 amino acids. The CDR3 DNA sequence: TGTGCCATCAGTCGAACCGGGATGGAGAACCAGTACTTC. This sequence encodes CAISRTGMENQYF.

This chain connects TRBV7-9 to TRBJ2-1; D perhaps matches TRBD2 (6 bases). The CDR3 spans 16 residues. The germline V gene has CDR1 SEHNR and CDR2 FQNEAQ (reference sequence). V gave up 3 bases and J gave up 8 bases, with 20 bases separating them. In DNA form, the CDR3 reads TGTGCCAGCAGCTTTCAAAGTGGTGGGGGGATCCATGAGCAGTTCTTC. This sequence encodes CASSFQSGGGIHEQFF.

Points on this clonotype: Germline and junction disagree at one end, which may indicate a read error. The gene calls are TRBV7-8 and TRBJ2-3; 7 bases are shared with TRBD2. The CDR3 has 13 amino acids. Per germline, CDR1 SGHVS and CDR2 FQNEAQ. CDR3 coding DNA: TGTGCCAGCGGCTTAGCGGGCAGACACAAGAAGTATTTT. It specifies CASGLAGRHKKYF. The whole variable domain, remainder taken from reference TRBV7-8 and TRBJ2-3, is GAGVSQSPRYKVAKRGQDVALRCDPISGHVSLFWYQQALGQGPEFLTYFQNEAQLDKSGLPSDRFFAERPEGSVSTLKIQRTQQEDSAVYLCASGLAGRHKKYFGPGTRLTVL.

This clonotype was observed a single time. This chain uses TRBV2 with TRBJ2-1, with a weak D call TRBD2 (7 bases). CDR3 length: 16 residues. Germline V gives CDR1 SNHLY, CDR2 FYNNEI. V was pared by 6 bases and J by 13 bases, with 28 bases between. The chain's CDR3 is CASSEGGINDQDVQFF. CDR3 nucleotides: TGTGCCAGCAGCGAGGGGGGGATAAATGATCAGGATGTCCAGTTCTTC.

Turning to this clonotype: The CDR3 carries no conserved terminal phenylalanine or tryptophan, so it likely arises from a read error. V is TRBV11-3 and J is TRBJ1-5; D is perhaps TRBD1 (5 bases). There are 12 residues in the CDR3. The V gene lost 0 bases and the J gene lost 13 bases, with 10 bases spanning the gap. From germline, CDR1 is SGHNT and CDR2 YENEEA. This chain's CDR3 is CASSLDLTEQHL. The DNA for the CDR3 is TGTGCCAGCAGCTTAGATCTGACAGAGCAGCATCTT.

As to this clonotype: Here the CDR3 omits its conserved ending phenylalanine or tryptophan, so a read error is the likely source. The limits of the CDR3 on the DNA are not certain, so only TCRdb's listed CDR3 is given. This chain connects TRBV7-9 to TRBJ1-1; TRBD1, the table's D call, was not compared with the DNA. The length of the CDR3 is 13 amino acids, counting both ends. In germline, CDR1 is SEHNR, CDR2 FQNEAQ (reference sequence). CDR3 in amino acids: CASSSVGIQETLY.

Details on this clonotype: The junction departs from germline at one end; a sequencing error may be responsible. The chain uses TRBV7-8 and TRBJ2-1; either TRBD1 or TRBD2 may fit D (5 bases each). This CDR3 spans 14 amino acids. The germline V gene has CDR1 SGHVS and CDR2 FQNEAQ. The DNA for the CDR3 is TGTGCCAGCAGCTTACAGGGACGTCCCGAAACGCACCATTTC. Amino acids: CASSLQGRPETHHF. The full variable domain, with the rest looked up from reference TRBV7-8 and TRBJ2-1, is GAGVSQSPRYKVAKRGQDVALRCDPISGHVSLFWYQQALGQGPEFLTYFQNEAQLDKSGLPSDRFFAERPEGSVSTLKIQRTQQEDSAVYLCASSLQGRPETHHFGPGTRLTVL.